This T cell receptor (beta chain) comes out of a study of cytomegalovirus exposure and HLA in healthy donors. Whole-study context: An early release of data contained about 85 million unique TCRs, which came from HLA-typed donors. Study-level findings and limits: Associated with cytomegalovirus, according to the listing, were around 160 TCR beta chains.

The PCR made use of 60 Vbeta and 13 Jbeta primers. Some clones are missing from TCRdb's copy, which holds only in-frame ones; the method was immunoSEQ multiplex PCR. This sample yields 85,000 to 100,000 clones, of which roughly 80% are seen a single time; around 6.6% belongs to the top ten. V lost 5 bases and J 5 bases, leaving 18 bases between the germline ends. The CDR3 spans 15 residues. The germline V gene encodes CDR1 ENHRY and CDR2 SYGVKD. About this clone: Its specificity is not known.

Material for sequencing was PBMCs. The sequence derives from a man aged 45 to 65 in good health and CMV-seropositive. The chain links TRBV10-3 to TRBJ2-5; tentatively, D is TRBD2 (5 bases). Written as DNA, the CDR3 is TGTGCCATCAGTAGCGGCGTCTCCGCCAGGGAGACCCAGTACTTC. Translation gives CAISSGVSARETQYF.